One sample yielded the 22 T cell receptor beta chains listed below, sequenced in a study of Graves' ophthalmopathy and Graves' hyperthyroidism. The sequenced template was RNA, covering the TCR beta CDR3 region. An initial RT-PCR round employing HTBI primers preceded a second-round multiplex PCR. Each CDR3 protein is one row after TCRdb ran MiXCR on the multiplex PCR reads. The sample has about 390,000 distinct CDR3 sequences; roughly 15% are singletons. Sample: peripheral blood. The receptors come from a woman younger than 30 with stable Graves' hyperthyroidism.

This clonotype was detected many times. The genes are TRBV12-3 or TRBV12-4 and TRBJ1-1, with D possibly matching TRBD1 (6 bases). The CDR3 is 12 amino acids. V lost 5 bases, J lost 7 bases, and 11 bases lay in between. CDR3 bases: TGTGCCAGCAGTCCAGGGGAAGATGAAGCTTTCTTT. Its protein is CASSPGEDEAFF.

This clonotype was counted ten times or more. The gene calls are TRBV5-6 and TRBJ1-5; D is undetermined. Germline V lookup: CDR1 SGHDT, CDR2 YYEEEE. With 0 bases removed from V and 0 bases from J, the gap between germline ends came to 7 bases. The CDR3 extends over 15 amino acids. The CDR3 sequence: CASSLAGSSNQPQHF. Here the CDR3 DNA reads TGTGCCAGCAGCTTGGCTGGGAGTAGCAATCAGCCCCAGCATTTT.

The rearrangement uses TRBV24-1 and TRBJ1-1; tentative D call: TRBD1 (6 bases). The germline V gene has CDR1 KGHDR and CDR2 SFDVKD. V lost 8 bases to trimming and J lost 1 base, with 16 bases between them. The CDR3 runs 15 residues. CDR3 sequence reads: CATIDLGAANTEAFF. In nucleotides, the CDR3 is TGTGCCACCATAGATTTGGGGGCCGCGAACACTGAAGCTTTCTTT.

This clonotype was counted ten times or more. The gene calls are TRBV6-1 and TRBJ1-2, with 8 bases that match TRBD1. V shed 4 bases, J shed 1 base, and the junction held 17 bases outside the gene matches. Germline lookup yields CDR1 MNHNS and CDR2 SASEGT. The CDR3 covers 19 residues. The CDR3 sequence: CASSGTGSRLPVGNYGYTF. CDR3 nucleotide sequence: TGTGCCAGCAGTGGGACAGGGTCCCGGCTACCTGTGGGTAACTATGGCTACACCTTC.

This clonotype has a count of ten or more. The CDR3 DNA reads as TGTGCTAGTGGTTTACGGGACCTTTCCTACGAGCAGTACTTC. Protein: CASGLRDLSYEQYF. The V and J genes are TRBV12-5 and TRBJ2-7; D tentatively fits TRBD1 or TRBD2 (5 bases each). This CDR3 is built from 14 residues. Per germline, CDR1 LGHNT and CDR2 FRNRAP. Deletions cut 3 bases from V and 1 base from J, with 10 bases between.

This clonotype has ten or more counts. This CDR3 is CSVEPGGHEAFF. CDR3 coding DNA: TGCAGTGTAGAGCCAGGGGGTCATGAAGCTTTCTTT. This chain uses TRBV20-1 with TRBJ1-1, with 7 bases that match TRBD1. The V and J ends lost 7 bases and 7 bases, in that order; junction bases with no gene match: 9. CDR3 length: 12 amino acids. CDR1 DFQATT and CDR2 SNEGSKA come from the germline V gene (reference sequence).

In this sample, this clonotype turned up a few times. One junction end disagrees with the germline gene, perhaps due to a read error. The gene calls are TRBV5-1 and TRBJ2-5; 8 bases agree with TRBD2. CDR1 SGHRS and CDR2 YFSETQ come from the germline V gene. The CDR3 spans 12 residues. CDR3 sequence reads: CTSSREGETQYF. The DNA for the CDR3 is TGCACCAGCAGCCGGGAGGGGGAGACCCAGTACTTC.

This clonotype was picked up many times. The genes are TRBV7-9 and TRBJ1-1, with no clear D. Germline V gives CDR1 SEHNR, CDR2 FQNEAQ (reference sequence). CDR3 length: 15 residues. The ends were cut back, 5 bases at V and 0 bases at J, with 13 bases in the middle. This CDR3 reads CASSQGRTLNTEAFF. The DNA of the CDR3 is TGTGCCAGCAGCCAAGGGCGCACTTTGAACACTGAAGCTTTCTTT. Full variable domain (outside the CDR3, taken from reference TRBV7-9 and TRBJ1-1): DTGVSQNPRHKITKRGQNVTFRCDPISEHNRLYWYRQTLGQGPEFLTYFQNEAQLEKSRLLSDRFSAERPKGSFSTLEIQRTEQGDSAMYLCASSQGRTLNTEAFFGQGTRLTVV.

This clonotype was found many times. The chain combines TRBV20-1 with TRBJ1-5; D gene unclear. Germline lookup yields CDR1 DFQATT and CDR2 SNEGSKA (reference sequence). The CDR3 is 13 residues long. V was shortened by 0 bases and J by 6 bases, with 9 bases between the two germline ends. The CDR3 bases are TGCAGTGCTAGAGAAGGGTTCGGTCAGCCCCAGCATTTT. Its protein is CSAREGFGQPQHF.

This clonotype was observed at least ten times. V usage is TRBV12-3 or TRBV12-4 and J usage is TRBJ2-5; D possibly corresponds to TRBD2 (5 bases). The ends were cut back, 6 bases at V and 8 bases at J, with 19 bases in the middle. There are 14 residues in the CDR3. The CDR3 DNA sequence: TGTGCCAGCAGCTCCCCGGGGTCATCCAATACCCAGTACTTC. Translated: CASSSPGSSNTQYF.

This clonotype has a count of ten or more. The chain links TRBV20-1 to TRBJ1-1; D perhaps matches TRBD1 (5 bases). CDR3 length: 14 residues. Germline V CDR1 and CDR2: DFQATT, SNEGSKA (reference sequence). V was cut by 7 bases and J by 1 base, with 16 bases left in between. The CDR3 loop reads CSVTFSGKNTEAFF. The CDR3 region has the DNA TGCAGTGTTACATTTTCAGGGAAGAACACTGAAGCTTTCTTT.

This clonotype came up many times. This chain links TRBV4-1 with TRBJ2-7; 10 positions match TRBD2. V gave up 1 base and J gave up 2 bases; unmatched junction bases: 5. The CDR3 spans 16 residues. Germline V gene lookup returns CDR1 MGHRA and CDR2 YSYEKL. Written as DNA, the CDR3 is TGCGCCAGCAGCCAAGCTAGCCTAGCGGGAGCCTACGAGCAGTACTTC. Translating it yields CASSQASLAGAYEQYF.

This clonotype was detected many times. This CDR3 is missing its conserved last phenylalanine or tryptophan, likely due to a read error. The CDR3 protein is CASSYQGTMNTEAFL. The CDR3 nucleotides are TGTGCCAGCAGTTATCAGGGTACCATGAACACTGAAGCTTTCCTT. The V call is TRBV6-2 or TRBV6-3, the J call TRBJ1-1; D may be TRBD1 (5 bases). From germline, CDR1 is MNHEY and CDR2 SVGEGT. Trimming pared 3 bases from V and 0 bases from J, leaving 11 bases between. The CDR3 contains 15 residues.

This clonotype was detected only a few times. The rearrangement links TRBV5-8 to TRBJ1-2; D unresolved. With 0 bases removed from V and 12 bases from J, the gap between germline ends came to 12 bases. Per germline, CDR1 SGHTS and CDR2 YDEGEE. CDR3 size: 12 residues. DNA of the CDR3: TGTGCCAGCAGCTTGGCTGGAAGATCTAACACCTTC. It codes for CASSLAGRSNTF.

About this clonotype: This clone may be a read error of a much larger clone one base away. V gene TRBV7-2 combines with J gene TRBJ2-2; unclear D gene. V dropped 8 bases and J dropped 5 bases, with 9 bases sitting between them. The CDR3 runs 12 residues. Per germline, CDR1 SGHTA and CDR2 FQGNSA. The DNA of the CDR3 is TGTGCCAGCGAAGGGTGTACCGGGGAGCTGTTTTTT. It is translated as CASEGCTGELFF.

This clonotype was seen repeatedly, ten times or more. The chain carries TRBV19 and TRBJ1-2, with a possible D match to TRBD1 (5 bases). In germline, CDR1 is LNHDA, CDR2 SQIVND (reference sequence). V was pared by 6 bases and J by 4 bases, with 12 bases between. The CDR3 has 13 residues. As DNA, the CDR3 is TGTGCCAGTAGGGGGACGGACCGCTATGGCTACACCTTC. Protein: CASRGTDRYGYTF.

This clonotype was observed many times. The missing conserved phenylalanine or tryptophan at the end of this CDR3 makes a read error likely. The V call is TRBV7-3, the J call TRBJ1-1; weak D call: TRBD1 (6 bases). Trimming cost V 1 base and J 7 bases, with 16 bases left between them. This CDR3 comprises 15 residues. Germline V gene data show CDR1 as SGHTA and CDR2 as FQGTGA. In DNA, the CDR3 is TGTGCCAGCAGCTTAAACCCGGGGGGCGTTGATGAAGCTTTCCTT. It specifies CASSLNPGGVDEAFL.

This clonotype has a count of ten or more. The chain recombines TRBV7-2 with TRBJ2-5; the match to TRBD2 covers 11 bases. The CDR3 is 15 amino acids. Trimming cost V 5 bases and J 2 bases; bases outside gene matches: 4. The germline gives CDR1 SGHTA, CDR2 FQGNSA. CDR3 DNA: TGTGCCAGCAGCGGGACTAGCGGTAAACAAGAGACCCAGTACTTC. Amino acids: CASSGTSGKQETQYF.

In its sample, this clonotype was seen a few times. This sequence joins TRBV7-2 and TRBJ2-2; a possible D gene is TRBD2 (6 bases). Trimming stripped 1 base from V and 6 bases from J, with 15 bases between. Germline V CDR1 and CDR2: SGHTA, FQGNSA. The CDR3 is 16 residues long. CDR3 sequence (DNA): TGTGCCAGCAGCTTAGTGCGCGGGAAAATGGCCGGGGAGCTGTTTTTT. Its translation: CASSLVRGKMAGELFF.

The table lists this clonotype with many counts. The V gene is TRBV14, the J gene TRBJ2-5, with D tentatively TRBD1 or TRBD2 (5 bases each). Germline CDR1 is SGHDN and CDR2 is FVKESK. This CDR3 comprises 14 residues. Trimming shortened V by 4 bases and J by 9 bases, and 18 bases separated the two germline ends. The CDR3 protein is CASSPVGPLGAQYF. In DNA, the CDR3 is TGTGCCAGCAGCCCAGTCGGTCCCTTGGGGGCCCAGTACTTC.

This clonotype was seen at least ten times. The chain joins TRBV6-1 to TRBJ1-2; no clear D gene. CDR1 is MNHNS, CDR2 SASEGT, per germline. The CDR3 covers 13 residues. V lost 2 bases and J 3 bases, leaving 7 bases between the germline ends. In DNA form, the CDR3 reads TGTGCCAGCAGTGAACTTCTCGACTATGGCTACACCTTC. This gives the protein CASSELLDYGYTF.

This clonotype was picked up many times. This chain links TRBV27 with TRBJ1-2; 8 bases agree with TRBD1. Trimming removed 7 bases from V and 5 bases from J; junction bases left unmatched: 21. The CDR3 extends over 18 amino acids. CDR1 and CDR2 (germline): MNHEY, SMNVEV (reference sequence). The CDR3 DNA follows: TGTGCCAGCACCCCTCTCCGGACAGGGCTCCTATTAAATTATGGCTACACCTTC. Translated, it gives CASTPLRTGLLLNYGYTF.